This entry is about one T cell receptor beta chain. Authors' processing steps: Amplification with reference gene primers provided the estimates of nucleated cell counts. TCRdb's table, derived via immunoSEQ multiplex PCR, lists solely in-frame clones and lacks some. V and J calls and clone size are those listed in that table; D and trimming were worked out from the DNA. The table lists 340,000 or so clones, 65% to 90% of them singletons. These data originate in a study of blood T cell repertoires in COVID-19. About the research overall: Whether acute or convalescent, the COVID-19 samples came from the United States, Italy and Spain.

The study drew participants aged roughly 18 to 95 years from under 30 US areas. Participants had their cohort set by participant-reported clinical history. The sequenced sample was PBMCs or T cells enriched from blood (not recorded which). The TCR was taken from a woman aged 40 to 49 with acute COVID-19.

As DNA, the CDR3 is TGTGCCAGCGGGAGGCATAGCTACTACGAGCAGTACTTC. Translating gives CASGRHSYYEQYF. The rearrangement joins TRBV2 to TRBJ2-7, with D perhaps TRBD2 (6 bases). V was shortened by 8 bases and J by 3 bases, with 14 bases between the two germline ends. The V gene's germline CDR1 is SNHLY and CDR2 FYNNEI. This CDR3 is built from 13 residues. The full variable domain, in which reference TRBV2 and TRBJ2-7 provide the parts outside the CDR3, is EPEVTQTPSHQVTQMGQEVILRCVPISNHLYFYWYRQILGQKVEFLVSFYNNEISEKSEIFDDQFSVERPDGSNFTLKIRSTKLEDSAMYFCASGRHSYYEQYFGPGTRLTVT.